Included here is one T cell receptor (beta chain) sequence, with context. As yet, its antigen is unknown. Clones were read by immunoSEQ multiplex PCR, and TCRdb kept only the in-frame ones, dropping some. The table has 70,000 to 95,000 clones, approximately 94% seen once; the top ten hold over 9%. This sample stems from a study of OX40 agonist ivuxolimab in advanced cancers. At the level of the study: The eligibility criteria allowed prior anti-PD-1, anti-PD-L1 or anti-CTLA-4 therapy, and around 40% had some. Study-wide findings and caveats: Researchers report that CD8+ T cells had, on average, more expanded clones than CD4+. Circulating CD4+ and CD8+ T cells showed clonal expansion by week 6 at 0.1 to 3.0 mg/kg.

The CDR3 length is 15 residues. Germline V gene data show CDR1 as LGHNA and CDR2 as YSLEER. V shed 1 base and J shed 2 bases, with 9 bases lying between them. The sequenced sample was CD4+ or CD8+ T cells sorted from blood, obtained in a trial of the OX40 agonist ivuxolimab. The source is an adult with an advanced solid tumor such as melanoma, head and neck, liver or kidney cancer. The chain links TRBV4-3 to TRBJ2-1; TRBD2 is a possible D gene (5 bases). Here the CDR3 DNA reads TGCGCCAGCAGCCAAGGGTCCGGGGCCTACAATGAGCAGTTCTTC. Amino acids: CASSQGSGAYNEQFF.